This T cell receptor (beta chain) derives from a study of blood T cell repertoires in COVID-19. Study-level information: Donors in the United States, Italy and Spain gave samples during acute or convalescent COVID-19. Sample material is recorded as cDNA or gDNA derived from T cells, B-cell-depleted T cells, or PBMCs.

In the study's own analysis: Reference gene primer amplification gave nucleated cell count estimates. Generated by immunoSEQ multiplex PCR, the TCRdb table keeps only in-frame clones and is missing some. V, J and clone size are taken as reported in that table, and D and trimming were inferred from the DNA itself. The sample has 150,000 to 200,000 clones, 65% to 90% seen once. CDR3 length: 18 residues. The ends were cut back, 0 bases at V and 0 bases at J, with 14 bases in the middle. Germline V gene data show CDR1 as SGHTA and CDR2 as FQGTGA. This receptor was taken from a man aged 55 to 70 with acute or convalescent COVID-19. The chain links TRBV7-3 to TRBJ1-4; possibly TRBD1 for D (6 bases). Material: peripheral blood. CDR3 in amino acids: CASSLTGRGIATNEKLFF. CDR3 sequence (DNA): TGTGCCAGCAGCTTAACGGGTAGGGGGATTGCAACTAATGAAAAACTGTTTTTT.